This is a list of T cell receptor beta chains from one sample in a study of shared clonotypes between healthy human individuals. Produced via immunoSEQ multiplex PCR; TCRdb's table is partial and in-frame only. Of approximately 2.5 million clones listed, 90% to 95% are singletons. Sequencing was performed on naive CD4+ T cells sorted from blood. Every receptor here comes from a young man in good health. Both conserved end residues are part of each CDR3. Fields, in order: V gene, D gene, J gene, clone size, CDR3 DNA, CDR3 protein. A D gene is named only where the DNA matches it firmly. The size of a clone is reported for some rows only, either as once, few or many, or as a class for expanded clones.

>TRBV6-5|.|TRBJ2-7|.
TGTGCCAGCCTCGGGTCGATGGGTCACTACGAGCAGTACTTC
CASLGSMGHYEQYF
>TRBV5-1|TRBD2|TRBJ2-3|.
TGCGCCAGCAGGCGGGAAACGACTAGCCGGGAAGATACGCAGTATTTT
CASRRETTSREDTQYF
>TRBV5-5|TRBD1|TRBJ1-1|once
TGTGCCAGCAGCGGTACGGACAGGGCATGGGGCACTGAAGCTTTCTTT
CASSGTDRAWGTEAFF
>TRBV6-5|.|TRBJ2-7|.
TGTGCCAGCAGTTACTTCTGGGGGTACGAGCAGTACTTC
CASSYFWGYEQYF
>TRBV2|.|TRBJ2-7|.
TGTGCCAGCGCCCATCGTCCGGGTCTCCTTTACGAGCAGTACTTC
CASAHRPGLLYEQYF
>TRBV4-2|TRBD2|TRBJ2-2|.
TGTGCCAGCAGCACGGGACTAGCTCTGAACACCGGGGAGCTGTTTTTT
CASSTGLALNTGELFF
>TRBV6-1|.|TRBJ1-2|.
TGTGCCAGCAGTGAAGCGCTATCAACAGGGAACTATGGCTACACCTTC
CASSEALSTGNYGYTF
>TRBV5-4|TRBD2|TRBJ2-7|.
TGTGCCAGCAGCAGGACTAGCGGGGGGGCGTTTGAGCAGTACTTC
CASSRTSGGAFEQYF
>TRBV18|.|TRBJ2-1|.
TGTGCCAGCTCACCCGGGCAGGGAGGTCGTAGTGAGCAGTTCTTC
CASSPGQGGRSEQFF
>TRBV27|.|TRBJ1-6|.
TGTGCCAGCAGTAAAGGGAGCAGGGTGGGGAGCTCCTATAATTCACCCCTCCACTTT
CASSKGSRVGSSYNSPLHF
>TRBV5-1|.|TRBJ2-2|.
TGCGCCAGCAGCTTCCGCGGAGGGAGCGCGAACACCGGGGAGCTGTTTTTT
CASSFRGGSANTGELFF
>TRBV28|.|TRBJ2-4|.
TGTGCCAGCAGTTTCAGGGAAAAGGCCAAAAACATTCAGTACTTC
CASSFREKAKNIQYF
>TRBV5-4|.|TRBJ2-3|.
TGTGCCAGCAGCTTGGTGTCGTTCGGCACAGATACGCAGTATTTT
CASSLVSFGTDTQYF
>TRBV19|.|TRBJ2-7|.
TGTGCCAGTAGTATACCCGGGGGTGGCTACGAGCAGTACTTC
CASSIPGGGYEQYF
>TRBV4-1|.|TRBJ2-3|.
TGCGCCAGCAGCCAAGGGGTCGTCTTCACAGATACGCAGTATTTT
CASSQGVVFTDTQYF
>TRBV19|TRBD1|TRBJ1-1|.
TGTGCCAGTAGTCAACGACAGGGGGACACTGAAGCTTTCTTT
CASSQRQGDTEAFF
>TRBV9|TRBD2|TRBJ2-1|.
TGTGCCAGCAGCGACTTGGCTAGCGGGAGGGGCAATGAGCAGTTCTTC
CASSDLASGRGNEQFF
>TRBV5-1|.|TRBJ2-5|.
TGCGCCAGCAGCTTAACTGGACTACGAGTAGAGACCCAGTACTTC
CASSLTGLRVETQYF
>TRBV5-1|.|TRBJ1-1|.
TGCGCCAGCAGCTTTACGGGGATGAACACTGAAGCTTTCTTT
CASSFTGMNTEAFF
>TRBV10-3|TRBD1|TRBJ2-7|.
TGTGCCATCAGTGAGTCGGGACAGCGCACCTTTTACGAGCAGTACTTC
CAISESGQRTFYEQYF
>TRBV13|TRBD1|TRBJ2-7|.
TGTGCCAGCAGCACGGGGGACAGGTTTCCCTACGAGCAGTACTTC
CASSTGDRFPYEQYF
>TRBV5-4|TRBD1|TRBJ2-5|.
TGTGCCAGCAGCTTGGGTGGGACAGTGAGACAGACCCAGTACTTC
CASSLGGTVRQTQYF
>TRBV27|TRBD2|TRBJ2-7|.
TGTGCCAGCAGGCGGACTAGCGGGTGGCGTGGTCAGTACTTC
CASRRTSGWRGQYF
>TRBV9|.|TRBJ2-7|.
TGTGCCAGCAGCGTTACAGGAAGCTCCTACGAGCAGTACTTC
CASSVTGSSYEQYF
>TRBV11-2|TRBD2|TRBJ2-7|.
TGTGCCAGCAGCCTTGGGACTAGCGGGACATACTACGAGCAGTACTTC
CASSLGTSGTYYEQYF
>TRBV7-2|TRBD2|TRBJ2-3|.
TGTGCCAGCAGCGAACGGACTAGCGGGGCTAGCACAGATACGCAGTATTTT
CASSERTSGASTDTQYF
>TRBV6-5|.|TRBJ2-3|.
TGTGCCAGCAGTGGGGACGGCACAGATACGCAGTATTTT
CASSGDGTDTQYF
>TRBV7-2|TRBD1|TRBJ1-1|.
TGTGCCAGCAGCACCCGACAGGGAACTGAAGCTTTCTTT
CASSTRQGTEAFF
>TRBV18|.|TRBJ1-1|.
TGTGCCAGCTCACCACGGGAGACAAAAGCTTTCTTT
CASSPRETKAFF
>TRBV6-1|TRBD1|TRBJ1-3|.
TGTGCCAGCAGTGCGGACAGGGGAAACACCATATATTTT
CASSADRGNTIYF
>TRBV7-2|TRBD1|TRBJ1-1|.
TGTGCCAGCAGCTGGGGGACAGGGGGCCACACTGAAGCTTTCTTT
CASSWGTGGHTEAFF
>TRBV6-1|TRBD1|TRBJ1-5|.
TGTGCCAGCAGTGCGTACCGGGACAGCGGTTGGCCCCAGCATTTT
CASSAYRDSGWPQHF
>TRBV10-2|TRBD1|TRBJ2-7|.
TGCGCCAGCAGTGTTTCCGGGACAGGGGGCCCCTACGAGCAGTACTTC
CASSVSGTGGPYEQYF
>TRBV19|TRBD2|TRBJ2-1|.
TGTGCCAGTAGTATTGATACTGCTAGCGGGAGGGGTAATGAGCAGTTCTTC
CASSIDTASGRGNEQFF
>TRBV6-5|.|TRBJ2-5|.
TGTGCCAGCAGTTACCTAGCTACAAAAGAGACCCAGTACTTC
CASSYLATKETQYF
>TRBV2|.|TRBJ2-1|.
TGTGCCAGCAGTCAGCTAGGTCAGGGGATCGGGTCCTACAATGAGCAGTTCTTC
CASSQLGQGIGSYNEQFF
>TRBV5-1|.|TRBJ2-7|.
TGCGCCAGCAGCCCCGCGACTAGTCCACACGAGCAGTACTTC
CASSPATSPHEQYF
>TRBV19|TRBD1|TRBJ1-1|once
TGTGCCAGTTCGCCTAGGCGACAGGGTTTGTTTGCGGGGAGGAACACTGAAGCTTTCTTT
CASSPRRQGLFAGRNTEAFF
>TRBV6-1|TRBD2|TRBJ2-7|.
TGTGCCAGCAGTGACCCACTAGCGGGAGGGCTGGACGAGCAGTACTTC
CASSDPLAGGLDEQYF
>TRBV6-5|.|TRBJ2-3|.
TGTGCCAGCAGTTACTCAGGGGCAAGCACAGATACGCAGTATTTT
CASSYSGASTDTQYF
>TRBV11-3|.|TRBJ1-2|.
TGTGCCAGCAGCTCCCAGCGGGGGGCCTATGGCTACACCTTC
CASSSQRGAYGYTF
>TRBV5-1|.|TRBJ2-1|.
TGCGCCAGCAGCTTGGACGCAACTAGCTCCTACAATGAGCAGTTCTTC
CASSLDATSSYNEQFF
>TRBV29-1|.|TRBJ1-2|.
TGCAGCGTTGAGAGGCCCCTTAGCGGGGGCTACACCTTC
CSVERPLSGGYTF
>TRBV9|TRBD2|TRBJ2-7|.
TGTGCCAGCAGCCCCCGACTAGCGGGAGGGTACGAGCAGTACTTC
CASSPRLAGGYEQYF
>TRBV5-1|TRBD1|TRBJ1-6|.
TGCGCCAGCAGCGACGGACAGGGGGGCAATTCACCCCTCCACTTT
CASSDGQGGNSPLHF